These 22 T cell receptor beta chains came from one sample sequenced in a study of CD8+CD57+ T cells in acquired aplastic anemia. The use of genomic DNA as template underpinned the TCR beta VDJ and CDR3 profiling. From the reads, TCRdb called clonotypes with MiXCR, one entry per CDR3 protein. The table records some 410,000 distinct CDR3 sequences, about two thirds of them present only once. The specimen sequenced was sorted CD4+, CD8+, or CD8+CD57+ T cells (not recorded which) from PBMCs. These receptors all come from a human donor in good health, serving as a control.

Notes on this clonotype: Relative to the germline gene, one junction end is altered; a read error may explain this. The chain couples TRBV5-1 to TRBJ2-5; TRBD1 aligns across 9 bases. CDR1 and CDR2 from the germline V gene are SGHRS and YFSETQ. CDR3 length: 15 amino acids. The chain's CDR3 is CASSRRQGGVETQYF. CDR3 bases: TGTGCCAGCAGCCGACGACAGGGGGGGGTAGAAACCCAGTACTTC.

This clonotype was observed many times. The chain uses TRBV20-1 and TRBJ1-6, with a tentative D call TRBD1 (5 bases). Between the trimmed V and J ends, which lost 0 bases and 8 bases, there was a span of 11 bases. The CDR3 loop spans 14 amino acids. Germline CDR1 DFQATT, CDR2 SNEGSKA (reference sequence). The CDR3 is CSAREQGFDSPLHF. The CDR3 DNA reads TGCAGTGCTAGAGAGCAGGGTTTCGATTCACCCCTCCACTTT.

The chain is built from TRBV12-3 or TRBV12-4 and TRBJ2-7; possibly TRBD2 for D (6 bases). The CDR3 loop spans 16 amino acids. V was cut by 4 bases and J by 2 bases, with 18 bases left in between. The DNA of the CDR3 is TGTGCCAGCAGTTCAGCTTCGGCAGGGAGGACCTACGAGCAGTACTTC. It yields the protein CASSSASAGRTYEQYF.

This chain connects TRBV20-1 to TRBJ2-1; 12 nucleotides match TRBD2. Trimming took 3 bases from V and 12 from J; bases not matched to a gene: 9. The CDR3 spans 14 residues. Germline V gene data show CDR1 as DFQATT and CDR2 as SNEGSKA (reference sequence). CDR3 in DNA: TGCAGTGCTAGGACTAGCGGGGGCATAGAGGTGCAGTTCTTC. This sequence encodes CSARTSGGIEVQFF.

With regard to this clonotype: One end of the junction is discordant with germline, which a read error may explain. V and J are TRBV7-9 and TRBJ2-3; 14 bases map to TRBD2. CDR1 and CDR2 from the germline V gene are SEHNR and FQNEAQ (reference sequence). The CDR3 is 14 amino acids. The CDR3 DNA reads TGTGCCAGCAGCTCGGGACTAGCGGGGGATACGCCGTATTTT. Translated: CASSSGLAGDTPYF. Combining the CDR3 with reference TRBV7-9 and TRBJ2-3 gives the whole variable domain DTGVSQNPRHKITKRGQNVTFRCDPISEHNRLYWYRQTLGQGPEFLTYFQNEAQLEKSRLLSDRFSAERPKGSFSTLEIQRTEQGDSAMYLCASSSGLAGDTPYFGPGTRLTVL.

This clonotype has a count of ten or more. CDR3: CASSHLGQGGRNSPLHF. CDR3 nucleotides: TGCGCCAGCAGCCACCTCGGACAGGGCGGTAGAAATTCACCCCTCCACTTT. This sequence joins TRBV4-3 and TRBJ1-6, with 8 bases identical to TRBD1. V shed 3 bases and J 7 bases; nucleotides not matched to a gene: 11. This CDR3 contains 17 residues. Looked up from germline, CDR1 is LGHNA and CDR2 is YSLEER.

There are many counts of this clonotype. The rearrangement uses TRBV12-3 or TRBV12-4 and TRBJ2-1, with 10 bases lining up with TRBD1. J lost 6 bases, V lost 4 bases, and 12 bases had no gene match. The CDR3 loop spans 17 amino acids. The CDR3 spells CASSSIRGRTGGNEQFF. CDR3 nucleotide sequence: TGTGCCAGCAGTTCAATCCGGGGCCGGACAGGGGGCAATGAGCAGTTCTTC.

The chain uses TRBV5-6 and TRBJ1-1, with D uncertain. Germline V gene data show CDR1 as SGHDT and CDR2 as YYEEEE. The CDR3 covers 14 residues. The germline V and J ends were trimmed by 4 bases and 2 bases, with 12 bases remaining between them. CDR3 in DNA: TGTGCCAGCAGCCTGACCTCGGTCAACACTGAAGCTTTCTTT. Its translation is CASSLTSVNTEAFF. The variable domain in full, completed from reference TRBV5-6 and TRBJ1-1, reads DAGVTQSPTHLIKTRGQQVTLRCSPKSGHDTVSWYQQALGQGPQFIFQYYEEEERQRGNFPDRFSGHQFPNYSSELNVNALLLGDSALYLCASSLTSVNTEAFFGQGTRLTVV.

This clonotype was observed a single time. The CDR3 coding sequence is TGTGCCAGCAGCTTAATGGGTGGTGTTAATTCGCACCTCCACTTT. It translates to CASSLMGGVNSHLHF. The chain links TRBV9 to TRBJ1-6; D not certain. The V end was cut by 4 bases, the J end by 15 bases, with 23 bases between. Germline V gives CDR1 SGDLS, CDR2 YYNGEE. The length of the CDR3 is 15 residues.

About this clonotype itself: This sequence may be a read error, since a much larger clone differs from it by one base. The rearrangement links TRBV6-1 to TRBJ1-2; D is ambiguous. The germline gives CDR1 MNHNS, CDR2 SASEGT. CDR3 length: 14 amino acids. The CDR3 spells CASHPNMVNYGYAF. As DNA, the CDR3 is TGTGCCAGCCACCCCAACATGGTTAACTATGGCTACGCCTTC.

This clonotype showed up just once. The chain employs TRBV24-1 and TRBJ2-3, with unresolved D. Trimming removed 3 bases from V and 3 bases from J, with 9 bases in between. Germline loops: CDR1 KGHDR, CDR2 SFDVKD. The CDR3 extends over 14 amino acids. The CDR3 DNA is TGTGCCACCAGTGATGCTGCCCGAACAGATACGCAGTATTTT. Translated: CATSDAARTDTQYF.

The table lists this clonotype with many counts. This chain uses TRBV9 with TRBJ2-1; 8 nucleotides agree with TRBD1. The germline gives CDR1 SGDLS, CDR2 YYNGEE. The CDR3 is 15 amino acids. The V and J ends lost 3 bases and 3 bases, in that order; junction bases with no gene match: 5. CDR3 in DNA: TGTGCCAGCAGCGGCCGGGACAGGAGCTACAATGAGCAGTTCTTC. Amino acid sequence: CASSGRDRSYNEQFF.

For this clonotype: The missing conserved phenylalanine or tryptophan at the end of this CDR3 makes a read error likely. The limits of the CDR3 on the DNA are not certain, so only TCRdb's listed CDR3 is given. The chain recombines TRBV6-2 or TRBV6-3 with TRBJ2-2. The CDR3 has 14 residues if both end residues are counted. Germline CDR1 reads MNHEY; CDR2 reads SVGEGT. The CDR3 sequence is CASSHIPRGGELCY.

Of note for this clonotype: A junction boundary mismatches the germline segment, possibly from a read error. The CDR3 nucleotides are TGTGGACATGGCGGGGCAGACACGCAGTATTTT. It specifies CGHGGADTQYF. The chain employs TRBV10-3 and TRBJ2-3, with D possibly being TRBD2 (6 bases). The CDR3 loop spans 11 amino acids. Germline V CDR1 and CDR2: ENHRY, SYGVKD.

The chain recombines TRBV10-2 with TRBJ2-3; 11 bases line up with TRBD2. This CDR3 region has 16 residues. Trimming at V came to 3 bases and at J to 0 bases, leaving 2 bases not matched to a gene. Germline CDR1 reads WSHSY; CDR2 reads SAAADI. The CDR3 reads CASSEGTSGSTDTQYF. The CDR3 nucleotides are TGCGCCAGCAGTGAAGGGACTAGCGGTAGCACAGATACGCAGTATTTT.

The chain combines TRBV5-4 with TRBJ2-1, with D hard to call. CDR1 is SGHNT and CDR2 is YYREEE in the germline V gene (reference sequence). Trimming stripped 5 bases from V and 2 bases from J, with 14 bases between. This CDR3 has 15 amino acids. The CDR3 nucleotides are TGTGCCAGCAGATATCGGTACGCACCCTACAATGAGCAGTTCTTC. Residues: CASRYRYAPYNEQFF.

The V gene is TRBV7-3, the J gene TRBJ2-7, with unresolved D. CDR1 SGHTA and CDR2 FQGTGA come from the germline V gene. Trimming left V 6 bases short and J 12 bases short, with 18 bases between. CDR3 size: 12 residues. The CDR3 DNA sequence: TGTGCCAGCAGAAAAGACGTGGGTTATCGGTACTTC. Its translation is CASRKDVGYRYF. The full variable domain, in which reference TRBV7-3 and TRBJ2-7 provide the parts outside the CDR3, is GAGVSQTPSNKVTEKGKYVELRCDPISGHTALYWYRQSLGQGPEFLIYFQGTGAADDSGLPNDRFFAVRPEGSVSTLKIQRTERGDSAVYLCASRKDVGYRYFGPGTRLTVT.

The V gene is TRBV12-3 or TRBV12-4, the J gene TRBJ2-1; tentatively, D is TRBD2 (6 bases). Trimming took 6 bases from V and 5 from J, leaving 8 bases between them. The CDR3 runs to 12 residues. CDR3 loop: CASRGLDNEQFF. DNA of the CDR3: TGTGCCAGCAGGGGACTCGACAATGAGCAGTTCTTC.

CDR3 sequence (DNA): TGCAGTGCTAGCTTCCAGGGGGCGGGAAATGGCTACACCTTC. It translates to CSASFQGAGNGYTF. J is TRBJ1-2 and V is TRBV20-1; 8 bases are a match to TRBD1. Germline lookup yields CDR1 DFQATT and CDR2 SNEGSKA (reference sequence). V shed 3 bases, J shed 6 bases, and the junction held 9 bases outside the gene matches. The CDR3 has 14 residues.

This clonotype has a single count. The chain employs TRBV12-3 or TRBV12-4 and TRBJ2-7; D not certain. This CDR3 is built from 13 residues. Trimming shortened V by 6 bases and J by 0 bases, and 9 bases separated the two germline ends. The CDR3 DNA reads TGTGCCAGCAGACCGCCAAGCTCCTACGAGCAGTACTTC. Translated, it gives CASRPPSSYEQYF.

Comments on this clonotype: The junction does not match germline at one end; this may be a read error. The CDR3 coding sequence is TGTGCCAGCAGCTTAGCGTACAGGGCGGGTCAGCCCCACTTC. This translates into CASSLAYRAGQPHF. The chain joins TRBV7-2 to TRBJ2-7; D possibly corresponds to TRBD1 (6 bases). CDR1 is SGHTA, CDR2 FQGNSA, per germline. The CDR3 is 14 residues long.

The chain is built from TRBV19 and TRBJ2-7; D ambiguous. The length of the CDR3 is 14 residues. V lost 4 bases, J lost 3 bases, and 13 bases lay in between. Germline V CDR1 and CDR2: LNHDA, SQIVND (reference sequence). The CDR3 coding sequence is TGTGCCAGTAGTACGTCCGTGAACCACTACGAGCAGTACTTC. Translated, it gives CASSTSVNHYEQYF. The complete variable domain, with remaining parts taken from reference TRBV19 and TRBJ2-7, reads DGGITQSPKYLFRKEGQNVTLSCEQNLNHDAMYWYRQDPGQGLRLIYYSQIVNDFQKGDIAEGYSVSREKKESFPLTVTSAQKNPTAFYLCASSTSVNHYEQYFGPGTRLTVT.